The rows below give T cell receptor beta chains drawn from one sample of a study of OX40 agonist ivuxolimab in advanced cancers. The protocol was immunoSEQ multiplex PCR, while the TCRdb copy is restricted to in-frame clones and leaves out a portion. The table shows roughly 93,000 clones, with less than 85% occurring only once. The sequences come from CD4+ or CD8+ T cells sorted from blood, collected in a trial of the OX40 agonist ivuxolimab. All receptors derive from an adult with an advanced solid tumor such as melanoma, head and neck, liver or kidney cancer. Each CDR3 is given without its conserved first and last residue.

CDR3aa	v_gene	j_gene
ASKGGRKTDTQY	TRBV6-5	TRBJ2-3
ASSQGRGDETQY	TRBV14	TRBJ2-5
ASSLATGGSEKLF	TRBV7-9	TRBJ1-4
ASGLAGGQDTQY	TRBV4-3	TRBJ2-3
ASSFPFGTAAYEQY	TRBV7-2	TRBJ2-7
ASSSAASGRAPSTDTQY	TRBV19	TRBJ2-3
ASSRQRSSTDTQY	TRBV2	TRBJ2-3
ASTNGQGIEAF	TRBV6-1	TRBJ1-1
ASSSGRVGVSGNTIY	TRBV19	TRBJ1-3
ASRPFEDGYT	TRBV5-4	TRBJ1-2
ASSFTGTAITDTQY	TRBV7-6	TRBJ2-3
ASSPISLDREGNTIY	TRBV18	TRBJ1-3
ASSFPRGLYVDTQY	TRBV11-2	TRBJ2-3
ASSPDRNYGYT	TRBV5-8	TRBJ1-2
ASRRGVTEAF	TRBV2	TRBJ1-1
ASSTGTSERSNEQY	TRBV2	TRBJ2-7
ASSKDGRQVSYEQY	TRBV21-1	TRBJ2-7
ASSPQGTLAKNIQY	TRBV9	TRBJ2-4
ASSPQGGDTEAF	TRBV18	TRBJ1-1
ASSQGHRGETQY	TRBV4-1	TRBJ2-5
ASSLVQGGSPLH	TRBV5-1	TRBJ1-6
ASSLGGKSNEKLF	TRBV7-2	TRBJ1-4
ASSLGGQGTYEQY	TRBV7-2	TRBJ2-7
ASSLLGENSPLH	TRBV14	TRBJ1-6
ASSQEGRRLY	TRBV4-1	TRBJ2-7
ASSAGRFSYEQY	TRBV6-1	TRBJ2-7
ASSLEGGSNQPQH	TRBV5-1	TRBJ1-5
ASSQTEGTDTQY	TRBV5-1	TRBJ2-3
ASSQGLPNSGNTIY	TRBV7-2	TRBJ1-3
ASRWDSFNSPLH	TRBV2	TRBJ1-6
ASSPRTGGNYGYT	TRBV5-1	TRBJ1-2
AWSTGQGSANEKLF	TRBV30	TRBJ1-4
ASTNGGQPQH	TRBV6-5	TRBJ1-5
ASSHNQGGAF	TRBV7-9	TRBJ1-1
AWSGLAGRVSEQF	TRBV30	TRBJ2-1
ASRLASPYEQY	TRBV6-6	TRBJ2-7
ASTGGYRAGTEAF	TRBV19	TRBJ1-1
ASRADRHNEQF	TRBV2	TRBJ2-1
ASGLVSTGPSYEQY	TRBV12-5	TRBJ2-7
ASSLQGWDSPLH	TRBV5-6	TRBJ1-6
ASSLEVGQAYEQY	TRBV7-9	TRBJ2-7
ASSTWGLAVGTQY	TRBV5-4	TRBJ2-5
ASSLEAGMNTEAF	TRBV7-9	TRBJ1-1
ASSLTKGQAGSTEAF	TRBV7-9	TRBJ1-1
ASSFGTGYEQY	TRBV11-2	TRBJ2-7
ASSALQGSEAF	TRBV19	TRBJ1-1
ASSLGYIYNEQF	TRBV5-1	TRBJ2-1
SVATLLTYEQY	TRBV29-1	TRBJ2-7
ASMRDLGNTIY	TRBV19	TRBJ1-3
ASSQEGGRVNTEAF	TRBV4-1	TRBJ1-1
ASSSVLAYEQY	TRBV27	TRBJ2-7
SVDTGGNRGPGNTIY	TRBV29-1	TRBJ1-3
ATSKTTGASQPQH	TRBV15	TRBJ1-5
ASSAPGTGGEDT	TRBV6-1	TRBJ1-2